Presented here are 3 T cell receptor beta chains from one specimen sequenced in a study of blood T cell repertoires in COVID-19. Data came from immunoSEQ multiplex PCR; TCRdb stores just in-frame clones and leaves some out. The data show around 100,000 clones, with around 83% seen just once and 2.1% held by the top ten. Specimen: peripheral blood. These receptors originate from a human donor in a cohort sampled during active COVID-19.

The J gene is TRBJ2-5, the V gene TRBV12-5; 8 nucleotides agree with TRBD2. This CDR3 contains 16 residues. The germline gives CDR1 LGHNT, CDR2 FRNRAP. Germline trimming cut 4 bases from V and 3 bases from J; bases unmatched to any gene: 10. CDR3 in DNA: TGTGCTAGTGGTTACGGGAGGGGGACACCTGAAGAGACCCAGTACTTC. The encoded protein is CASGYGRGTPEETQYF.

DNA for the CDR3: TGCGCCAGCAGCTTGGGGACAGGCTCCAATCAGCCCCAGCATTTT. As protein: CASSLGTGSNQPQHF. V is TRBV5-1 and J is TRBJ1-5; 7 positions agree with TRBD1. Trimming at V came to 0 bases and at J to 3 bases, leaving 3 bases not matched to a gene. The CDR3 is made up of 15 amino acids. CDR1 and CDR2 (germline): SGHRS, YFSETQ.

The chain is built from TRBV28 and TRBJ1-1; D not certain. This CDR3 has 13 residues. Germline values: CDR1 MDHEN, CDR2 SYDVKM. The V end was cut by 2 bases, the J end by 3 bases, with 7 bases between. The CDR3 here is CASSLRRDTEAFF. The CDR3 bases are TGTGCCAGCAGTTTAAGGCGGGACACTGAAGCTTTCTTT.